What follows are 5 T cell receptor beta chains derived from one specimen sequenced in a study of post-analysis software for immune sequencing data. Antigen specificity for these receptors is unknown. General study points: TRBV5-6, TRBV5-1 and TRBV20-1 were among roughly five TRBV segments more frequent in patients than controls.

Each TCR beta cDNA library carried unique molecular identifiers. A single record per CDR3 protein comes from TCRdb applying MiXCR to the PCR reads. The sample holds more than 500,000 distinct CDR3 sequences; around 31% are singletons and the top ten take around 6.1%. The sequenced material came from blood. Receptors were obtained from a girl younger than 18 with multiple sclerosis.

This clonotype was observed a few times. The chain is built from TRBV29-1 and TRBJ1-2, with a weak D call TRBD1 (5 bases). This CDR3 has 13 residues. The ends were cut back, 3 bases at V and 7 bases at J, with 15 bases in the middle. The V gene's germline CDR1 is SQVTM and CDR2 ANQGSEA. CDR3 nucleotide sequence: TGCAGCGTTGACTATAAGGGGTGGAGTGGCTACACCTTC. It codes for CSVDYKGWSGYTF.

The V and J genes are TRBV20-1 and TRBJ2-1; 11 bases agree with TRBD2. The CDR3 totals 15 residues. In germline, CDR1 is DFQATT, CDR2 SNEGSKA (reference sequence). J was trimmed by 5 bases and V by 5 bases; bases with no gene match: 8. CDR3 sequence reads: CSAPPLAGENNEQFF. The CDR3 bases are TGCAGTGCTCCACCACTAGCGGGGGAAAACAATGAGCAGTTCTTC.

This clonotype came up a few times. The chain uses TRBV20-1 and TRBJ2-3; D might be TRBD2 (6 bases). CDR3 length equals 13 residues. Deletions cut 4 bases from V and 3 bases from J, with 11 bases between. Germline-derived CDR1 and CDR2 are DFQATT and SNEGSKA (reference sequence). The CDR3 nucleotides read TGCAGTGCTATAGCAGGGAGGACAGATACGCAGTATTTT. It is translated as CSAIAGRTDTQYF.

To note about this clonotype: One end of the junction is discordant with germline, which a read error may explain. V is TRBV12-3 or TRBV12-4 and J is TRBJ1-4, with D tentatively TRBD1 (6 bases). The CDR3 is 13 amino acids. The CDR3 coding sequence is TGTGTCAGCAGCGAACAACAGGGAGGCAAACTGTTTTTT. Amino acids: CVSSEQQGGKLFF.

This clonotype has a handful of counts. The chain uses TRBV3-1 and TRBJ2-7; D gene ambiguous. The CDR3 contains 12 residues. Between the trimmed V and J ends, which lost 0 bases and 7 bases, there was a span of 7 bases. CDR1 is LGHDT and CDR2 is YNNKEL in the germline V gene (reference sequence). CDR3: CASSQDRREQYF. DNA for the CDR3: TGTGCCAGCAGCCAAGATCGGCGAGAGCAGTACTTC.